These T cell receptor beta chains were read from a single sample in a study of blood T cell repertoires in COVID-19. Generated by immunoSEQ multiplex PCR, the TCRdb table keeps only in-frame clones and is missing some. Here the sample spans about 120,000 clones, about four fifths being singletons. The sequencing sample was made of peripheral blood. These receptors originate from a woman older than 75 with acute or convalescent COVID-19. Each CDR3 is given with its conserved first and last residue. The order of the fields is J gene, V gene, CDR3 protein.

>TRBJ1-2|TRBV19
CASSISPGQGGYGYTF
>TRBJ1-5|TRBV28
CASRASGRTYSNQPQHF
>TRBJ1-2|TRBV7-9
CASRRTGQGGYGYTF
>TRBJ2-5|TRBV7-2
CASTRRDPGDETQYF
>TRBJ1-1|TRBV7-2
CASSLPLSGTEAFF
>TRBJ1-1|TRBV5-1
CASSTQGDTEAFF
>TRBJ2-7|TRBV7-2
CASSLGTGTEQYF
>TRBJ1-3|TRBV9
CASSAQTNSGNTIYF
>TRBJ2-5|TRBV7-2
CASSVAGGQETQYF
>TRBJ2-1|TRBV25-1
CASSEPHSNEQFF
>TRBJ1-4|TRBV27
CASSSREVATNEKLFF
>TRBJ1-5|TRBV7-9
CASSLRGSNQPQHF
>TRBJ1-5|TRBV19
CASSIGPSGNQPQHF
>TRBJ2-3|TRBV24-1
CATSRGQTDTQYF
>TRBJ2-3|TRBV7-3
CASSAGLAGASTQYF
>TRBJ2-7|TRBV29-1
CSVALAGGLYEQYF
>TRBJ1-1|TRBV27
CASSWLADTEAFF
>TRBJ2-5|TRBV27
CASSPPSLLAGVVETQYF
>TRBJ2-3|TRBV24-1
CATSRDFTQYF
>TRBJ2-6|TRBV10-3
CAISVGGASGANVLTF
>TRBJ1-2|TRBV4-2
CASSQSLRGANYGYTF
>TRBJ1-4|TRBV5-5
CASSKNRGRNEKLFF
>TRBJ2-2|TRBV4-1
CASSQGTGVPGELFF
>TRBJ1-1|TRBV6-2/TRBV6-3
CASSGGQYTEAFF
>TRBJ1-3|TRBV4-2
CASSPGQKSSGNTIYF
>TRBJ1-2|TRBV6-5
CASIQRGGADYGYTF
>TRBJ1-6|TRBV7-9
CASSFLTGMNSPLHF
>TRBJ2-6|TRBV19
CASSSSTDFSGANVLTF
>TRBJ1-3|TRBV10-3
CAISESQPNWGGNTIYF
>TRBJ1-6|TRBV4-1
CASSQDGQGVNSPLHF
>TRBJ1-5|TRBV6-5
CASKGVSNQPQHF
>TRBJ1-2|TRBV12-3/TRBV12-4
CASSYGQSTGYTF
>TRBJ1-1|TRBV19
CASSTVAPEAFF
>TRBJ1-1|TRBV25-1
CASRGQGENTEAFF
>TRBJ1-6|TRBV11-1
CASSLAANNSPLHF
>TRBJ1-4|TRBV28
CASTDTGVGEKLFF
>TRBJ2-2|TRBV28
CASRGDRYTGELFF
>TRBJ2-1|TRBV19
CASSTTLQGSYKGNEQFF
>TRBJ2-1|TRBV21-1
CAIDSQGARNEQFF
>TRBJ1-5|TRBV7-3
CASSPRPQHF
>TRBJ1-1|TRBV6-5
CASSTSTEAFF
>TRBJ1-5|TRBV27
CASSWQGYSNQPQHF
>TRBJ2-6|TRBV5-1
CASKTGGAPLSSGANVLTF
>TRBJ2-3|TRBV5-1
CASSLDSDTQYF
>TRBJ1-1|TRBV10-2
CASRGQSNTEAFF
>TRBJ2-3|TRBV5-8
CASSLATSTDTQYF
>TRBJ2-3|TRBV7-8
CASSPLTGSTDTQYF
>TRBJ1-1|TRBV19
CASSIRIEDGTEAFF
>TRBJ1-5|TRBV28
CASSPLQGANQPQHF